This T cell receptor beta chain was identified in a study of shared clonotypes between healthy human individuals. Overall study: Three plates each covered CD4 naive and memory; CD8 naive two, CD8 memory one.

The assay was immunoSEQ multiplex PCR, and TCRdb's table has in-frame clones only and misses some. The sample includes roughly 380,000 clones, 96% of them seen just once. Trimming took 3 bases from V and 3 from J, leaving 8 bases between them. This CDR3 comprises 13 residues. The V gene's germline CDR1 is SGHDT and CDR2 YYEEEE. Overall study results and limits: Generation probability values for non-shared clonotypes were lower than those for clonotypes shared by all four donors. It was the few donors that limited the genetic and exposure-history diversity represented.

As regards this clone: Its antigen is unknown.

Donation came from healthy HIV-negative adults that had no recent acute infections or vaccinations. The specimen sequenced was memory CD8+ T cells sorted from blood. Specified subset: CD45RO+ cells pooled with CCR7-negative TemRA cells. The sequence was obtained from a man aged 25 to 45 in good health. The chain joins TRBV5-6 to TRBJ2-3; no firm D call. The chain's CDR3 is CASSSHQTDTQYF. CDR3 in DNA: TGTGCCAGCAGCTCGCATCAGACAGATACGCAGTATTTT.